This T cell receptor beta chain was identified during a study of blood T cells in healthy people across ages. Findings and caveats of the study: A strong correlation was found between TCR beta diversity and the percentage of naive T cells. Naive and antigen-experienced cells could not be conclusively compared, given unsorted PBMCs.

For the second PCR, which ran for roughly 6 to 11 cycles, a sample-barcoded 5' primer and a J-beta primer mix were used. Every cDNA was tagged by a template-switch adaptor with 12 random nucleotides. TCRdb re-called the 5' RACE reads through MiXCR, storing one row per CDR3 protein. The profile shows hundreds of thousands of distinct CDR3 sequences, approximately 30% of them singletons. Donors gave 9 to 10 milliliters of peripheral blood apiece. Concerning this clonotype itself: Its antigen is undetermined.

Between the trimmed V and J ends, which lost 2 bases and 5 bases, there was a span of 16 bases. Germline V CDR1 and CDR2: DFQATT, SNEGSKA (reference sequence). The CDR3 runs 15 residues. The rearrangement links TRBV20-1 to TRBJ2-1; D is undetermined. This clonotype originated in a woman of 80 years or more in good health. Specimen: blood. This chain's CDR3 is CSARSLRSYDNEQFF. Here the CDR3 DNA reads TGCAGTGCTAGAAGTCTCAGGAGTTACGACAATGAGCAGTTCTTC.